This T cell receptor (beta chain) appears in the sequencing data of a study of blood T cell repertoires in COVID-19 (dated by TCRdb to the early 2020s). Describing the broader study: Collaborator samples came from the United States, Italy and Spain and covered acute and convalescent phases of COVID-19. Nearly every sample came with metadata listing a de-identified subject ID, COVID-19 status, age in years and sex. Subjects who had been exposed to COVID-19, were actively infected with it, or had recovered from it provided the deeply sampled blood TCRbeta repertoires that made up the dataset. The repertoires were released in a freely available public database intended as a resource for research on the immune response to SARS-CoV-2. The samples were drawn from two sources: the first 160 participants of the ongoing ImmuneRACE study, and approximately 1,300 subjects contributed by 6 global collaborators. Where HLA class I and class II types were available, the types were taken from metadata supplied by the sample provider, not from assay-based typing. The material from the prospective study consisted of cDNA or gDNA derived from T cells, B-cell-depleted T cells, or PBMCs.

TCRbeta CDR3 regions were amplified from genomic DNA using the immunoSEQ Assay, a bias-controlled multiplex PCR. The source study handled its data this way. Within the assay, amplification of reference gene primers was used to estimate how many nucleated cells each sample contained. Sequence reads were collapsed and filtered to measure the absolute abundance of every unique TCRbeta CDR3 rearrangement. For each sample, productive Simpson clonality was calculated as the square root of Simpson's diversity index over productive rearrangements. Not all clones reach the TCRdb copy of this immuneACCESS table, which keeps in-frame sequences only. Checked studies attribute under half of the gap to unresolved V genes and leave the rest unexplained. That table gives V, J and clone size, and the DNA gave D and trimming. This sample holds 350,000 to 400,000 clones; 85% to 90% were observed only once. 1% of the sample is held by the ten biggest clonotypes.

On the study overall, not on this receptor specifically: How much clinical and demographic metadata was included differed by source and by participant, and the metadata was provided uncurated.

Remarks on this clone: Its recognized antigen is unknown. Base qualities are not provided; no much larger clone lies one nucleotide away.

From a lookup of the germline V gene, CDR1 and CDR2 are SGHTA and FQGTGA. The CDR3 has 15 amino acids, counting the end cysteine and phenylalanine. Of all the DNA, just the CDR3 is kept, 45 bases in frame from base 1. V is cut by 5 bases and J by 1 base, and the space between the germline ends is 11 bases. Participants in the prospective study were enrolled through a virtual design, were aged about 18 to 100 years, and lived in roughly 24 United States geographic areas. In the prospective study, cohorts were assigned on the basis of participant-reported clinical history obtained from a screening survey and a study questionnaire. Recovered participants in ImmuneRACE Cohort 3 were defined by two consecutive negative NP/OP PCR tests, clearance by a healthcare professional, or resolution of symptoms. Mobile phlebotomists in the prospective study collected whole blood, serum and a nasopharyngeal or oropharyngeal swab from every participant. Participants in the prospective study had the option to provide additional blood draws and questionnaires over an approximately 2-month period. Prospective study blood samples were shipped either frozen or at room temperature before DNA extraction.

The sample consisted of PBMCs or T cells enriched from blood (not recorded which). The clonotype was recovered from a man between 18 and 29 years old who had recovered from COVID-19. The chain links TRBV7-3 with TRBJ2-2; no confident D gene assignment can be made. Here is the DNA: TGTGCCAGCAGCCGTCTGGGCAGGAACACCGGGGAGCTGTTTTTT. Protein translation: CASSRLGRNTGELFF.